Listed below are T cell receptor beta chains from one sample, sequenced in a study of shared clonotypes between healthy human individuals. Produced via immunoSEQ multiplex PCR; TCRdb's table is partial and in-frame only. Of 450,000 to 500,000 clones in the sample, 60% to 85% were seen once. Sequencing was done on a sample of PBMCs. All receptors come from a woman between 35 and 50 years old in good health. Some clones in this sample may be carry-over from other donors' samples. CDR3s include the opening cysteine and the closing phenylalanine or tryptophan. Clone sizes are given selectively: once, few, many, or a class where the clone is expanded.

CASSLGTAKNIQYF,-,TRBV4-2,TRBJ2-4
CASSLWGDQPQHF,-,TRBV28,TRBJ1-5
CASSYSSEAGTEAFF,-,TRBV2,TRBJ1-1
CATSRPRTSGSNEQFF,-,TRBV15,TRBJ2-1
CASSPHSTASYGYTF,few,TRBV7-2,TRBJ1-2
CASSPTGLWGYTF,-,TRBV27,TRBJ1-2
CASSLASGIYNNEQFF,-,TRBV5-1,TRBJ2-1
CASSYSGRGVETQYF,-,TRBV6-6,TRBJ2-5
CASSHGRGYSTEAFF,few,TRBV6-5,TRBJ1-1
CATSRDRGRGTQYF,-,TRBV28,TRBJ2-5
CASSIGQGLFF,-,TRBV28,TRBJ1-4
CASSYSELGYNEQFF,-,TRBV6-5,TRBJ2-1
CASSLGLAGVLYNEQFF,-,TRBV7-8,TRBJ2-1
CASSLSCRNQPQHF,many,TRBV11-1,TRBJ1-5
CASSLATSTDTQYF,many,TRBV5-1,TRBJ2-3
CASSVGVGADTQYF,-,TRBV9,TRBJ2-3
CASSFGGLGYTEAFF,-,TRBV2,TRBJ1-1
CSARQRYGYTF,-,TRBV20-1,TRBJ1-2
CASSPNRIANEKLFF,-,TRBV27,TRBJ1-4
CATSRDPDVGGEQFF,-,TRBV15,TRBJ2-1
CASTPRGGSREQYF,-,TRBV28,TRBJ2-7
CASSQWLNSGTNEQFF,-,TRBV14,TRBJ2-1
CAWNRQRATGELFF,-,TRBV30,TRBJ2-2
CASSFGTSGGSSYEQYF,once,TRBV7-8,TRBJ2-7
CASSLSIGTVYEQYF,-,TRBV27,TRBJ2-7
CASSLDRLPNGKLFF,-,TRBV7-2,TRBJ1-4
CATSRWSSGGYEQYF,-,TRBV15,TRBJ2-7
CAWSVNVGHTGELFF,-,TRBV30,TRBJ2-2
CASWDSSNTEAFF,-,TRBV28,TRBJ1-1
CASSYSRTADEQFF,-,TRBV6-6,TRBJ2-1
CASSTGTSGSLAYEQYF,-,TRBV27,TRBJ2-7
CSVLIGTGGRAFF,once,TRBV29-1,TRBJ1-1
CASSDRENTEAFF,-,TRBV10-2,TRBJ1-1
CASSQGLRAGAFF,-,TRBV4-1,TRBJ1-1
CASSPPGGWETQYF,-,TRBV9,TRBJ2-5
CASSFEYSNQPQHF,-,TRBV11-2,TRBJ1-5
CASSLGGIGNEQFF,-,TRBV7-7,TRBJ2-1
CASSLRQGNTEAFF,-,TRBV5-4,TRBJ1-1
CASSLVGNTEAFF,many,TRBV7-2,TRBJ1-1
CASSWSKETQYF,-,TRBV2,TRBJ2-5
CASSPRLAGWNEQFF,-,TRBV18,TRBJ2-1
CARNGTGEGGYGYTF,-,TRBV5-1,TRBJ1-2
CASSEALGSGEKLFF,-,TRBV6-1,TRBJ1-4
CASSESLTDEQFF,-,TRBV28,TRBJ2-1
CASSVGGPGDSTYGYTF,few,TRBV9,TRBJ1-2
CASSPGSGLYEQYF,-,TRBV18,TRBJ2-7
CASSYGLGEQFF,few,TRBV6-5,TRBJ2-1
CASSSMGQGAKSSGNTIYF,-,TRBV7-9,TRBJ1-3
CASSITGFGETQYF,-,TRBV28,TRBJ2-5
CASSFGTSGRAYEQYF,-,TRBV5-1,TRBJ2-7